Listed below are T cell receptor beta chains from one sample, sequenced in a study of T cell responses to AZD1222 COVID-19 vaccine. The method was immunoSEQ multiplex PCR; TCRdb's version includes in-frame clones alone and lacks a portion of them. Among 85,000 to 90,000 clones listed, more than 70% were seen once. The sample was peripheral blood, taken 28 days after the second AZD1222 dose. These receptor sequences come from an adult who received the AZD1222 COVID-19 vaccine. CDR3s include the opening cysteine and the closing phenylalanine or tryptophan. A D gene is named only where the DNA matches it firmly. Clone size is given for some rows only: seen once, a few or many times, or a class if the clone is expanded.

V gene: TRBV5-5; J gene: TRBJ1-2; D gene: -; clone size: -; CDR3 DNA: TGTGCCAGCAGCTTTGGTCGGCGTAACTATGGCTACACCTTC; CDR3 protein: CASSFGRRNYGYTF
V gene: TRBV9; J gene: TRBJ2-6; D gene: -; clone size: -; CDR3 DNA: TGTGCCAGCAGCGGAAGAGGTAGCTCTGGGGCCAACGTCCTGACTTTC; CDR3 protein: CASSGRGSSGANVLTF
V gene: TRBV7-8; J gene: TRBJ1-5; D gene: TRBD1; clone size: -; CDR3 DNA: TGTGCCAGCAGCCCGAGACAGGGGATTACCAATCAGCCCCAGCATTTT; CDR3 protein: CASSPRQGITNQPQHF
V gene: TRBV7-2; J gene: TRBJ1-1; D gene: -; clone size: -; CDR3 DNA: TGTGCCAGCAGCTTATACCCCGGGGGTACTGAAGCTTTCTTT; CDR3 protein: CASSLYPGGTEAFF
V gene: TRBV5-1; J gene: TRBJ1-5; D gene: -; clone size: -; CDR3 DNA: TGCGCCAGCAGCTTGGCTACAGGGTCGGATCAGCCCCAGCATTTT; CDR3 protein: CASSLATGSDQPQHF
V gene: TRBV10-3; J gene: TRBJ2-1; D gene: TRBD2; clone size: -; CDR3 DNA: TGTGCCATCAGTGGACAGACTAGCGGGCCTTACAATGAGCAGTTCTTC; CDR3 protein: CAISGQTSGPYNEQFF
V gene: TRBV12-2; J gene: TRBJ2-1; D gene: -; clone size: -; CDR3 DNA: TGTGCAAGTCCCCAGGGACTAGCGGGGGATATTGAGCAGTTCTTC; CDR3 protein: CASPQGLAGDIEQFF
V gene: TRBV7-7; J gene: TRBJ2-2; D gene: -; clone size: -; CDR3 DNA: TGTGCTAGCAGCTTAGTCCCTACCGGGGGCACCGGGGAGCTGTTTTTT; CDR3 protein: CASSLVPTGGTGELFF
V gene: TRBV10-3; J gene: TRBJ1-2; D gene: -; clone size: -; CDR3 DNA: TGTGCCATCAGTCCTGGGGTGTATGGCTACACCTTC; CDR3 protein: CAISPGVYGYTF
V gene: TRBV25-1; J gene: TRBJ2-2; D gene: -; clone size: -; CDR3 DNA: TGTGCCAGCAGTGAATCGGCCGGGGAGCTGTTTTTT; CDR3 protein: CASSESAGELFF
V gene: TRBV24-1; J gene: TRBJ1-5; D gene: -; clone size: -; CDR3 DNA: TGTGCCACCAGTGATTTGCATTTTAAGGTCAGAGCACGCCGTTGTAGCAATCAGCCCCAGCATTTT; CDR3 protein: CATSDLHFKVRARRCSNQPQHF
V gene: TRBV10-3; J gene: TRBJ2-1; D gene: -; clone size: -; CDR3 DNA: TGTGCCATCACCCCGGACACGCTTCTCTACAATGAGCAGTTCTTC; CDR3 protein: CAITPDTLLYNEQFF
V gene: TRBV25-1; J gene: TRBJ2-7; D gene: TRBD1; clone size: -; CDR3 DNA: TGTGCCAGTGCGACAGGGAGCCTCTACGAGCAGTACTTC; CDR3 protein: CASATGSLYEQYF
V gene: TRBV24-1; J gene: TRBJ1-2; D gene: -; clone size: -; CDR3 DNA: TGTGCCACCAGTGATTTACGACGGGAAGGGTACTATGGCTACACCTTC; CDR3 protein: CATSDLRREGYYGYTF
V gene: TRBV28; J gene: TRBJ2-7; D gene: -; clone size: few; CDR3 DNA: TGTGCCAGCAGTTCCCGGGACACCGACATGCAGTACTTC; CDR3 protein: CASSSRDTDMQYF
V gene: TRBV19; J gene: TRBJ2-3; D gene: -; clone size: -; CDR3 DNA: TGTGCCAGTAGTATTCGACTTGGAAGGGGCGCAGATACGCAGTATTTT; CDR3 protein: CASSIRLGRGADTQYF
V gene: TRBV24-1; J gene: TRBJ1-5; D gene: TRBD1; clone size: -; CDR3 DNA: TGTGCCACCAGTGAGACACAGGGGACTAGCAATCAGCCCCAGCATTTT; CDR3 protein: CATSETQGTSNQPQHF
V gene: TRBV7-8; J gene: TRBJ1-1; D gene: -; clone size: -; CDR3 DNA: TGTGCCAGCAGCCGAATGTTGGGGGACCGGCCGATGAACACTGAAGCTTTCTTT; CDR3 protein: CASSRMLGDRPMNTEAFF
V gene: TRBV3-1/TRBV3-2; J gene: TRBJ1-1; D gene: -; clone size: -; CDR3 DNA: TGTGCCAGCAGCCAAGACTTTTTGACACTTGAAGCTTTCTTT; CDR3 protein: CASSQDFLTLEAFF
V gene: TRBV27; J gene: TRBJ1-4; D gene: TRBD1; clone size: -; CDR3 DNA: TGTGCCAGCGGACGACAGGGGGCGGTCGAAAAACTGTTTTTT; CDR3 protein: CASGRQGAVEKLFF